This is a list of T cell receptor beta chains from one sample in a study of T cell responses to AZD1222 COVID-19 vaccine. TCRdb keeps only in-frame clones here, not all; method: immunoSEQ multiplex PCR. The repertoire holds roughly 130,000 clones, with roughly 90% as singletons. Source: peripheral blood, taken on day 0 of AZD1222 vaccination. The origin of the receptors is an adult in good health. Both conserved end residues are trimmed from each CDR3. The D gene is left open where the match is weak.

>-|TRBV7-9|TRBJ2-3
ASSLGQPDTQY
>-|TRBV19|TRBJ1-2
ASSSTRENYGYT
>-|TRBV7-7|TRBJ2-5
ASSLGLSLSSAHLGQETQY
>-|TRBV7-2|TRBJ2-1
ASSLELYNEQF
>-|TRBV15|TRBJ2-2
ATSPSLGRDTGELF
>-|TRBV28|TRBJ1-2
ASSSYDIRGYGYT
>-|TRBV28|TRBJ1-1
ASRTGLTEAF
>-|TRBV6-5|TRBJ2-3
ASSYRSIGHTDTQY
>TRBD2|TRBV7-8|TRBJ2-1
ASSQRRTSGRAEYNEQF
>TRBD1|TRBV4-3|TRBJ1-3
ASSQEVRRSGQGAGNTIY
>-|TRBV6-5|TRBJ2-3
ASSSPGRPTDTQY